The T cell receptor beta chain described here comes from a study of blood T cell repertoires in COVID-19. As for the study in general: COVID-19 samples from acute and convalescent phases originated in the United States, Italy and Spain. From T cells, B-cell-depleted T cells, or PBMCs came the material, which was cDNA or gDNA.

In the original workflow: The assay estimated nucleated cells by amplifying reference gene primers. Sequencing was performed with immunoSEQ multiplex PCR; in TCRdb, only in-frame clones are kept and a portion is missing. The V and J calls and the clone size are those of that table, but D and trimming were determined from the DNA. The sample includes 150,000 to 200,000 clones, 80% to 90% seen only once; the top ten take roughly 19%. J gave up 0 bases and V 4 bases, and 2 bases lay outside the gene matches. This CDR3 contains 14 residues. Germline V CDR1 and CDR2: SGHNT, YYREEE (reference sequence). This chain joins TRBV5-4 and TRBJ1-1, with TRBD1 matching 8 bases. Source material: peripheral blood. The sequence derives from a woman older than 75 with acute or convalescent COVID-19. CDR3 region: CASSPDRVNTEAFF. CDR3 in DNA: TGTGCCAGCAGCCCGGACAGGGTGAACACTGAAGCTTTCTTT.